Presented here are 13 T cell receptor beta chains from one specimen sequenced in a study of response to subunit inactivated influenza vaccine. From the RT-PCR reads, TCRdb called clonotypes with MiXCR, one entry per CDR3 protein. This sample yields a few hundred thousand distinct CDR3 sequences, of which over 9% are seen a single time; about 10% belongs to the top ten. The sample also formed part of further work on T cells expressing NK-cell markers. From that study: For TCR beta, cDNA was produced by 5'RACE template switching with UMIs.

The sample was PBMCs from blood, taken on the day of vaccination. The origin of the receptors is a man aged 50 to 60 who received an inactivated influenza vaccine.

The V call is TRBV6-2 or TRBV6-3, the J call TRBJ2-1, with D tentatively TRBD1 (6 bases). With 6 bases removed from V and 11 bases from J, the gap between germline ends came to 14 bases. Germline-derived CDR1 and CDR2 are MNHEY and SVGEGT. The CDR3 length is 12 residues. The CDR3 DNA reads TGTGCCAGCAGCCTGGACAGAACAAAGCAGTTCTTC. Translation: CASSLDRTKQFF.

This clonotype has at least ten counts. The chain carries TRBV4-3 and TRBJ2-3; D is possibly TRBD1 (5 bases). V lost 0 bases and J 1 base, leaving 8 bases between the germline ends. CDR1 LGHNA and CDR2 YSLEER come from the germline V gene. The CDR3 loop spans 15 amino acids. The CDR3 bases are TGCGCCAGCAGCCAAGAGGTACAGGGCACAGATACGCAGTATTTT. Amino acids: CASSQEVQGTDTQYF.

Many counts were recorded for this clonotype. The rearrangement uses TRBV27 and TRBJ1-2, with 8 bases matching TRBD1. The CDR3 consists of 15 residues. Trimming took 3 bases from V and 8 from J; bases not matched to a gene: 11. Germline CDR1 is MNHEY and CDR2 is SMNVEV (reference sequence). In DNA form, the CDR3 reads TGTGCCAGCAGTTTTCTAGGCCAGGGGGCGGAAGGCTACACCTTC. This translates into CASSFLGQGAEGYTF.

This clonotype was picked up a small number of times. This sequence joins TRBV5-1 and TRBJ2-4, with D possibly being TRBD1 (5 bases). Germline V gene data show CDR1 as SGHRS and CDR2 as YFSETQ. The V and J ends lost 4 bases and 5 bases respectively, with 16 bases between them. The CDR3 totals 15 residues. The CDR3 is CASSPTAGLENIQYF. Written as DNA, the CDR3 is TGCGCCAGCAGCCCCACTGCAGGGCTGGAAAACATTCAGTACTTC.

The chain combines TRBV29-1 with TRBJ2-7; D could derive from TRBD1 or TRBD2 (6 bases each). Deletions cut 5 bases from V and 7 bases from J, with 15 bases between. The germline V gene encodes CDR1 SQVTM and CDR2 ANQGSEA. The CDR3 runs to 12 residues. CDR3 amino acids: CSVTTGTGEQYF. CDR3 sequence (DNA): TGCAGCGTTACCACAGGGACTGGTGAGCAGTACTTC.

This sequence joins TRBV4-3 and TRBJ2-5; D is uncertain. This CDR3 is 17 amino acids long. V lost 0 bases and J 5 bases, leaving 19 bases between the germline ends. The germline V gene has CDR1 LGHNA and CDR2 YSLEER. The CDR3 spells CASSQEWLGLGSETQYF. CDR3 DNA sequence: TGCGCCAGCAGCCAAGAATGGCTAGGCCTGGGGTCGGAGACCCAGTACTTC.

The rearrangement joins TRBV11-2 to TRBJ2-3; weak D call: TRBD2 (5 bases). The CDR3 extends over 15 amino acids. V dropped 6 bases and J dropped 4 bases, with 17 bases sitting between them. Germline V gene data show CDR1 as SGHAT and CDR2 as FQNNGV. The CDR3 coding sequence is TGTGCCAGCAGTTCGACCCGGACTGACTCAGATACGCAGTATTTT. Protein product: CASSSTRTDSDTQYF.

This clonotype has more than one count but fewer than ten. The V and J genes are TRBV12-3 or TRBV12-4 and TRBJ2-1; D is unresolved. Trimming removed 3 bases at V and 9 bases at J, with 12 bases between. This CDR3 contains 13 residues. CDR3 sequence (DNA): TGTGCCAGCAGTTTCGGTTTGGGCGGTGAGCAGTTCTTC. Encoded protein: CASSFGLGGEQFF.

The chain couples TRBV13 to TRBJ2-1, with D unclear. CDR3 length: 15 amino acids. CDR1 is PRHDT and CDR2 is FYEKMQ in the germline V gene (reference sequence). The V end lost 8 bases, the J end lost 0 bases, and 14 bases lay between the germline ends. CDR3 region: CASSSLVSSYNEQFF. The CDR3 nucleotides are TGTGCCAGCTCCTCCCTGGTGAGCTCCTACAATGAGCAGTTCTTC. Filled out from reference TRBV13 and TRBJ2-1, the complete variable domain reads AAGVIQSPRHLIKEKRETATLKCYPIPRHDTVYWYQQGPGQDPQFLISFYEKMQSDKGSIPDRFSAQQFSDYHSELNMSSLELGDSALYFCASSSLVSSYNEQFFGPGTRLTVL.

The chain recombines TRBV12-3 or TRBV12-4 with TRBJ2-1, with a tentative D call TRBD1 (6 bases). Trimming removed 8 bases from V and 4 bases from J, with 15 bases in between. The CDR3 spans 14 residues. The DNA of the CDR3 is TGTGCCAGCCGGACAGCCACAAATTACAATGAGCAGTTCTTC. Translating it yields CASRTATNYNEQFF.

J is TRBJ2-5 and V is TRBV7-9; D is possibly TRBD1 (7 bases). This CDR3 spans 15 amino acids. V was pared by 4 bases and J by 5 bases, with 17 bases between. Per germline, CDR1 SEHNR and CDR2 FQNEAQ (reference sequence). The CDR3 DNA follows: TGTGCCAGCAGCTATCGACAGGGAGGTGGGGAGACCCAGTACTTC. Its protein product is CASSYRQGGGETQYF. The complete variable domain, with remaining parts taken from reference TRBV7-9 and TRBJ2-5, reads DTGVSQNPRHKITKRGQNVTFRCDPISEHNRLYWYRQTLGQGPEFLTYFQNEAQLEKSRLLSDRFSAERPKGSFSTLEIQRTEQGDSAMYLCASSYRQGGGETQYFGPGTRLLVL.

V is TRBV18 and J is TRBJ2-1, with a weak D call TRBD2 (5 bases). V lost 2 bases and J 9 bases, leaving 11 bases between the germline ends. The germline CDR1 and CDR2 sequences are KGHSH and LQKENI. CDR3 length equals 13 residues. CDR3 coding DNA: TGTGCCAGCTCACCATGGGCAGCGGTTGAGCAGTTCTTC. As protein: CASSPWAAVEQFF.

This clonotype was seen only a few times. The chain joins TRBV9 to TRBJ2-3; D is ambiguous. The CDR3 contains 15 residues. Germline assignment: CDR1 SGDLS and CDR2 YYNGEE. V was cut by 0 bases and J by 0 bases, with 8 bases left in between. CDR3 DNA sequence: TGTGCCAGCAGCGTAGCCCTAGGAAGCACAGATACGCAGTATTTT. This gives the protein CASSVALGSTDTQYF.